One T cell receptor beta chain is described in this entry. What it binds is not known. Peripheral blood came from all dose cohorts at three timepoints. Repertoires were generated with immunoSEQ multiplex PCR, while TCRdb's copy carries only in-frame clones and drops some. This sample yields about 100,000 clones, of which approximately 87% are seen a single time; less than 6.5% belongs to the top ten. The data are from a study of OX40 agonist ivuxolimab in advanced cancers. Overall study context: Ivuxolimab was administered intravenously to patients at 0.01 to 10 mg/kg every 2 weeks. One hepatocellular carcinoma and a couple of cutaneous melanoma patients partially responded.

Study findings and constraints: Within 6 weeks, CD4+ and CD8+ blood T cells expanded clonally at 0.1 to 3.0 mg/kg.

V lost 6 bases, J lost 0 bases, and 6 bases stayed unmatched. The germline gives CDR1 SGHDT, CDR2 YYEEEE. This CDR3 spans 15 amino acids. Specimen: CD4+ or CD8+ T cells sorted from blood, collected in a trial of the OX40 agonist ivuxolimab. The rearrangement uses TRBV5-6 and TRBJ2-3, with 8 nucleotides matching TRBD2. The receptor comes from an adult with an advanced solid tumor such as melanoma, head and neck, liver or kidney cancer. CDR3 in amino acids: CASTSSGGSTDTQYF. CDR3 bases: TGTGCCAGCACCTCATCGGGGGGGAGCACAGATACGCAGTATTTT.